This passage covers 12 T cell receptor beta chains from one sample sequenced in a study of blood T cell repertoires in COVID-19. Produced via immunoSEQ multiplex PCR; TCRdb's table is partial and in-frame only. Of 140,000 to 150,000 clones detected, roughly 90% appear once; the ten largest clones hold 1% to 1.5%. The sequencing sample was made of PBMCs or T cells enriched from blood (not recorded which). These receptors all stem from a woman aged 30 to 39 with acute COVID-19.

This CDR3 reads CASSLRPSGTYNEQFF. In DNA form, the CDR3 reads TGTGCCAGCAGTTTACGGCCTAGCGGGACCTACAATGAGCAGTTCTTC. This rearrangement joins TRBV27 to TRBJ2-1, with 9 bases fitting TRBD2. The CDR3 extends over 16 amino acids. Germline V gives CDR1 MNHEY, CDR2 SMNVEV (reference sequence). V shed 2 bases, J shed 2 bases, and the junction held 4 bases outside the gene matches.

The rearrangement links TRBV6-5 to TRBJ2-7, with 8 bases that match TRBD2. CDR3 length: 16 amino acids. J lost 0 bases, V lost 0 bases, and 4 bases had no gene match. Germline values: CDR1 MNHEY, CDR2 SVGAGI. The CDR3 sequence: CASSYSPSGLSYEQYF. The CDR3 nucleotides read TGTGCCAGCAGTTACTCTCCTAGCGGGCTCTCCTACGAGCAGTACTTC.

The DNA of the CDR3 is TGTGCCTCCACCCGCTGGGGGGATGGCACTGAAGCTTTCTTT. It encodes CASTRWGDGTEAFF. The V call is TRBV9, the J call TRBJ1-1, with D tentatively TRBD1 (5 bases). The germline V and J ends were trimmed by 10 bases and 4 bases, with 20 bases remaining between them. The CDR3 contains 14 residues. CDR1 and CDR2 from the germline V gene are SGDLS and YYNGEE.

The genes are TRBV24-1 and TRBJ1-2; 9 positions agree with TRBD1. V lost 1 base to trimming and J lost 4 bases; unmatched junction nucleotides: 6. The CDR3 totals 16 residues. Germline-derived CDR1 and CDR2 are KGHDR and SFDVKD. DNA for the CDR3: TGTGCCACCAGTGATTTAAGGACAGGGGTGGCCTATGGCTACACCTTC. It translates to CATSDLRTGVAYGYTF.

V usage is TRBV19 and J usage is TRBJ1-1; the D is unclear. V lost 8 bases, J lost 2 bases, and 9 bases lay in between. Germline values: CDR1 LNHDA, CDR2 SQIVND (reference sequence). The length of the CDR3 is 12 residues. The CDR3: CASVKSNTEAFF. The CDR3 bases are TGTGCCAGTGTTAAGAGTAACACTGAAGCTTTCTTT.

The sample holds one count of this clone. The chain combines TRBV28 with TRBJ2-3; tentative D call: TRBD1 (5 bases). Trimming cost V 2 bases and J 2 bases, with 11 bases left between them. CDR3 length: 15 residues. Germline V lookup: CDR1 MDHEN, CDR2 SYDVKM. The CDR3 coding sequence is TGTGCCAGCAGTTTAGGGGCAGGGTCCACAGATACGCAGTATTTT. Protein product: CASSLGAGSTDTQYF.

This clone was detected only once. The chain links TRBV3-1 (or the pseudogene TRBV3-2) to TRBJ2-7; 8 bases match TRBD2. The CDR3 runs 15 residues. Germline CDR1 and CDR2: LGHDT and YNNKEL (reference sequence). V lost 4 bases, J lost 6 bases, and 11 bases stayed unmatched. The CDR3 reads CASSPSPGLVAEQYF. CDR3 bases: TGTGCCAGCAGCCCGAGCCCGGGACTAGTAGCCGAGCAGTACTTC.

The chain joins TRBV24-1 to TRBJ2-1; D ambiguous. V was pared by 4 bases and J by 9 bases, with 21 bases between. CDR3 length: 16 residues. CDR1 KGHDR and CDR2 SFDVKD come from the germline V gene. Written as DNA, the CDR3 is TGTGCCACCAGTGACCCAATGGGTCTAGATCCCGCTGAGCAGTTCTTC. Translating gives CATSDPMGLDPAEQFF.

The V gene is TRBV7-2, the J gene TRBJ1-5; D may be TRBD1 (5 bases). With 5 bases removed from V and 1 base from J, the gap between germline ends came to 12 bases. Germline V lookup: CDR1 SGHTA, CDR2 FQGNSA. The CDR3 consists of 15 residues. The CDR3 nucleotides read TGTGCCAGCAGCAAGACAGTCGGCAGCAATCAGCCCCAGCATTTT. Translation: CASSKTVGSNQPQHF.

The rearrangement joins TRBV4-3 to TRBJ2-1; 8 nucleotides agree with TRBD2. The CDR3 extends over 16 amino acids. V gave up 1 base and J gave up 5 bases; unmatched junction bases: 7. Per germline, CDR1 LGHNA and CDR2 YSLEER. The CDR3 loop reads CASSQAPTSANNEQFF. In DNA form, the CDR3 reads TGCGCCAGCAGCCAAGCCCCGACTAGCGCAAACAATGAGCAGTTCTTC.

CDR3 nucleotides: TGTGCCAGCAGTTTCGGACAGGGGCCCAATCAGCCCCAGCATTTT. Translating gives CASSFGQGPNQPQHF. The rearrangement joins TRBV28 to TRBJ1-5; 9 bases agree with TRBD1. Losses at the gene ends were 3 bases for V and 3 bases for J; bases not matched to a gene: 3. Germline V gene lookup returns CDR1 MDHEN and CDR2 SYDVKM. The CDR3 covers 15 residues. Based on the CDR3 plus reference TRBV28 and TRBJ1-5, the full variable domain is DVKVTQSSRYLVKRTGEKVFLECVQDMDHENMFWYRQDPGLGLRLIYFSYDVKMKEKGDIPEGYSVSREKKERFSLILESASTNQTSMYLCASSFGQGPNQPQHFGDGTRLSIL.

The gene calls are TRBV4-3 and TRBJ1-1, with TRBD1 as a possible D gene (6 bases). Germline V gene lookup returns CDR1 LGHNA and CDR2 YSLEER. The CDR3 spans 15 residues. The V end lost 1 base, the J end lost 1 base, and 10 bases lay between the germline ends. CDR3 sequence: CASSQGGGANTEAFF. CDR3 DNA sequence: TGCGCCAGCAGCCAAGGAGGGGGAGCGAACACTGAAGCTTTCTTT.